This record looks at one T cell receptor beta chain sequence and its context. Its antigen is not known. A much larger clone lies one base from this, so it may be a read error. RNA transcripts gave rise to amplified TCR beta CDR3 regions. The HTBI primer set served for first-round RT-PCR of the TCR CDR3. TCRdb independently ran MiXCR on the multiplex PCR reads; one entry per CDR3 protein. The table records 400,000 or so distinct CDR3 sequences, around 15% of them present only once. Germline CDR1 and CDR2: SGHRS and YFSETQ. The CDR3 is 16 residues long. Ophthalmopathy cases met thresholds of Clinical Activity Score at least 3, NOSPECS grade at least 4 and duration under 3 months. This entry is derived from a study of T cells in Graves' hyperthyroidism and ophthalmopathy. At the level of the study: The blood sample was taken at first diagnosis, before treatment began.

Study-level findings and limits: Ophthalmopathy was separated from stable hyperthyroidism by a 13 V-J model.

V and J are TRBV5-1 and TRBJ2-1, with unresolved D. The sample taken for sequencing was blood. The clonotype was recovered from a woman aged 55-75 years with Graves' ophthalmopathy. CDR3 sequence reads: CVSSSGESSSYNEQFF. The CDR3 region has the DNA TGCGTCAGCAGCTCGGGTGAGTCGAGCTCCTACAATGAGCAGTTCTTC.